At least ten counts were recorded for the clone carrying this T cell receptor beta chain. Its antigen is currently unknown. The CDR3 is cut off 3 residues early in the read; its end comes from the germline J gene. The sample belongs to a study of T cell clonality in common variable immunodeficiency. The V gene's germline CDR1 is LGHNA and CDR2 YNFKEQ. The CDR3 is 15 amino acids. V lost 4 bases and J 0 bases, leaving 13 bases between the germline ends. Equal genomic DNA amounts from CVID and control samples were sequenced. Method: immunoSEQ multiplex PCR; TCRdb's copy keeps in-frame clones and lacks some. The sample gives some 44,000 clones, none seen only once, and the top ten clones hold more than 9%. Study-level findings and limits: Common variable immunodeficiency TCR beta sequences reportedly had fewer deletions and N-nucleotide insertions.

The sequence was collected from a person aged 18 to 70 in good health. This rearrangement joins TRBV4-2 to TRBJ2-7; D remains ambiguous. Sequenced sample: peripheral blood mononuclear cells. The chain's CDR3 is CASSPGMGYSYEQYF. The CDR3 DNA, read in part, is TGTGCCAGCAGCCCAGGAATGGGTTACTCCTACGAG.